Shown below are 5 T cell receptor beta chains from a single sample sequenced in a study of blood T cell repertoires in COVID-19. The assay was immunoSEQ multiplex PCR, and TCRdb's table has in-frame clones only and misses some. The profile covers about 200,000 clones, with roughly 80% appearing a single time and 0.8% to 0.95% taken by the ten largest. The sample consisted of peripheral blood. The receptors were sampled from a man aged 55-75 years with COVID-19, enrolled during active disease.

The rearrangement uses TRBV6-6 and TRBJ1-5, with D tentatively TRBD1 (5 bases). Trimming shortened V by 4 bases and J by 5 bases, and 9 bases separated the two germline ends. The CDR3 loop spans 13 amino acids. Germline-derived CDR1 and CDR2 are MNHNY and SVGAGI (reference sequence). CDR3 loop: CASSWGGDQPQHF. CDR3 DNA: TGTGCCAGCAGTTGGGGGGGGGATCAGCCCCAGCATTTT.

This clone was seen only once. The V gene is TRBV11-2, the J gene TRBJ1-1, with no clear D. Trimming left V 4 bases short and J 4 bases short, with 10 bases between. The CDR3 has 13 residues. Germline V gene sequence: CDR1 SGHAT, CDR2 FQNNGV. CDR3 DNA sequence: TGTGCCAGCAGCTCCGAGATCGCCACTGAAGCTTTCTTT. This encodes CASSSEIATEAFF. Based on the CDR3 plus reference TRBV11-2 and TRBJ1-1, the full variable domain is EAGVAQSPRYKIIEKRQSVAFWCNPISGHATLYWYQQILGQGPKLLIQFQNNGVVDDSQLPKDRFSAERLKGVDSTLKIQPAKLEDSAVYLCASSSEIATEAFFGQGTRLTVV.

CDR3 sequence (DNA): TGTGCCAGCAGCTTAAGGATAGGGGGTAAAGAATCACCCCTCCACTTT. It yields the protein CASSLRIGGKESPLHF. The chain joins TRBV7-8 to TRBJ1-6; D may be TRBD1 (6 bases). The V gene's germline CDR1 is SGHVS and CDR2 FQNEAQ. Trimming took 2 bases from V and 10 from J, leaving 18 bases between them. This CDR3 is built from 16 residues.

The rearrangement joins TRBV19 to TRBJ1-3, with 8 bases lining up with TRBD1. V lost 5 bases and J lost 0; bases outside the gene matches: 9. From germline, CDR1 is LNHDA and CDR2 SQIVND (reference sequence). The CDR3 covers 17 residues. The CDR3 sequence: CASSAKRQGLSGNTIYF. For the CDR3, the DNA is TGTGCCAGTAGTGCGAAACGACAGGGGCTCTCTGGAAACACCATATATTTT.

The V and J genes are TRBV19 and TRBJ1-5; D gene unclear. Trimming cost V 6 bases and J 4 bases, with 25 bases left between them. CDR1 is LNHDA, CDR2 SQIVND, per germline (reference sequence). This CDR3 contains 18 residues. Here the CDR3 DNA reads TGTGCCAGTAGGGAAACACCCGGATTTGGACTACGAAATCAGCCCCAGCATTTT. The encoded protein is CASRETPGFGLRNQPQHF.